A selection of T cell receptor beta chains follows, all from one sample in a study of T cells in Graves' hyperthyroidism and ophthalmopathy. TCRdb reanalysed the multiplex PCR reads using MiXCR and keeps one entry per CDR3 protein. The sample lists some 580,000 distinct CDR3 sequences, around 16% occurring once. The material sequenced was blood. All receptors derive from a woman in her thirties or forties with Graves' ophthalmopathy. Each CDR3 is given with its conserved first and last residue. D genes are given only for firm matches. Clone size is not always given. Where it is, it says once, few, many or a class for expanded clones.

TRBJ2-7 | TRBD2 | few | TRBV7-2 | TGTGCCAGCAGCTTATTCACTAGCGGGAACGAGCAGTACTTC | CASSLFTSGNEQYF
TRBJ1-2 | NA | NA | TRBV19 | TGTGCCAGTAGTGGCTCATCACGGAGGGGCTACACCTTC | CASSGSSRRGYTF
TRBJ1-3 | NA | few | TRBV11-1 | TGTGCCAGCAGCTTCCGTCGTGGGTACTCTGGAAACACCATATATTTT | CASSFRRGYSGNTIYF
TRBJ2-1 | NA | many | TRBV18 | TGTGCCAGCTCCCGGGGTCAGACCTACAATGAGCAGTTCTTC | CASSRGQTYNEQFF
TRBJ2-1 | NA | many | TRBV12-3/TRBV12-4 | TGTGCCAGCAGTTTCCTACAAGAGTATTACAATGAGCAGTTCTTC | CASSFLQEYYNEQFF
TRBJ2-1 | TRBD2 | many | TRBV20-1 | TGCAGTGCTAGGCTAGCGGGAGAAGGTCTGAATGAGCAGTTCTTC | CSARLAGEGLNEQFF
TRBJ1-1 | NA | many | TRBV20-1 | TGCAGTGCGGGAAGGAACACTGAAGCTTTCTTT | CSAGRNTEAFF
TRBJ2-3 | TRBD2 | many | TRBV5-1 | TGCGCCAGCAGCTATGGGACTAGCGGGAATACAGATACGCAGTATTTT | CASSYGTSGNTDTQYF
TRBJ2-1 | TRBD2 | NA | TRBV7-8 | TGTGCCAGCAGCGGAAATCTGGGAAGCGGGAGCTCCTACAATGAGCAGTTCTTC | CASSGNLGSGSSYNEQFF
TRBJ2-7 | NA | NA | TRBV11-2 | TGTGCCAGCAGCTTAGATGGGCTCGCGTACGAGCAGTACTTC | CASSLDGLAYEQYF
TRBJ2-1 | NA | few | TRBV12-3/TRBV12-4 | TGTGCCAGCAGTCCTCCCCAGAGGACAGCTTACAATGAGCAGTTCTTC | CASSPPQRTAYNEQFF
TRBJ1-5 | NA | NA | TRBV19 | TGTGCCAGTAGTATGGGACGGGGGGATAGCAATCAGCCCCAGCATTTT | CASSMGRGDSNQPQHF
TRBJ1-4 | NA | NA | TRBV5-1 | TGCGCCAGCAGCTTGGCCCGGGGGACTAATGAAAAACTGTTTTTT | CASSLARGTNEKLFF
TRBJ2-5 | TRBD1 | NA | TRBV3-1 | TGTGCCAGCAGCACCACAGGGGTGGAGACCCAGTACTTC | CASSTTGVETQYF
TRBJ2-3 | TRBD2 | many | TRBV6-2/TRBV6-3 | TGTGCCAGCCAGATAGCGGGGGGGCAAGATACGCAGTATTTT | CASQIAGGQDTQYF
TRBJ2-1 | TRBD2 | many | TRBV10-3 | TGTGCCGTGGGACTAGCGGGGGACAATGAGCAGTTCTTC | CAVGLAGDNEQFF
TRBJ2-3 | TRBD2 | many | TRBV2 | TGTGCCAGCAGTGGGCGGGGACTAGCGGGGGACCCCTATACGCAGTATTTT | CASSGRGLAGDPYTQYF
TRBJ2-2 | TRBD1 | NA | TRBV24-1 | TGTGCCACGTCTCAGGGGGTAAACACCGGGGAGCTGTTTTTT | CATSQGVNTGELFF
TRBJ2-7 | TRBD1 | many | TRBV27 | TGTGCCAGCAGTTTGTCCGGGACAGGGCTCAACGAGCAGTACTTC | CASSLSGTGLNEQYF
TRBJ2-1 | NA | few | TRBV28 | TGTGCCAGCAGGGGTTATTTGGCGCGCAATGAGCAGTTCTTC | CASRGYLARNEQFF
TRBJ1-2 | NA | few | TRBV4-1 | TGCGCCAGCAGCCAAGGTGGGGGGGCGACTAACTATGGCTACACCTTC | CASSQGGGATNYGYTF
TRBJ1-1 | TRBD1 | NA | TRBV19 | TGTGCCAGTAGTACTTCAGGGGGCCTCGGGCCTGAAGCTTTCTTT | CASSTSGGLGPEAFF
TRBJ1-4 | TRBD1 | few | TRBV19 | TGTGCCAGTCAATCACTCATGGGAAAACAGGGGGCAACTAATGAAAAACTGTTTTTT | CASQSLMGKQGATNEKLFF
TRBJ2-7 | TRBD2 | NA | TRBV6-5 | TGTGCCAGCAGTTGCGAGTCTAGCGGGAGTCGGGGAGAGCAGTACTTC | CASSCESSGSRGEQYF
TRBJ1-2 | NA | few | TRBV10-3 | TGTGCCATCAGTGGGACTAACTATGGCTACACCTTC | CAISGTNYGYTF
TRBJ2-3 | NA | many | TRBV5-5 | TGTGCCAGCAGCTTGAGAGCGGCAGATACGCAGTATTTT | CASSLRAADTQYF
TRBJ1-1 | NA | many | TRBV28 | TGTGCCAGCAGTTTTCTAGGTTCGGGGAACACTGAAGCTTTCTTT | CASSFLGSGNTEAFF
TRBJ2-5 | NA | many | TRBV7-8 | TGTGTCAGCAGCTTAGTGGGTTCCGGAGAGACCCAGTACTTC | CVSSLVGSGETQYF
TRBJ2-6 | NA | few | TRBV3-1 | TGTGCCAGCAGCCAAGTAAGCAGGCCGCCGTCTGGGGCCAACGTCCTGACTTTC | CASSQVSRPPSGANVLTF
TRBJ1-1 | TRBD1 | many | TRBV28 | TGTGCCAGCAGTCCCTCGACAGGGCGGGTCACTGAAGCTTTCTTT | CASSPSTGRVTEAFF
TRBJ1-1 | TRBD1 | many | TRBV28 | TGTGCCAGCCTAGGACAGGGGCCTGAAGCTTTCTTT | CASLGQGPEAFF
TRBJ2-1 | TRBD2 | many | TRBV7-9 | TGTGCCAGCAGCTCCAGCGGGGGGCTAGGCAATGAGCAGTTCTTC | CASSSSGGLGNEQFF
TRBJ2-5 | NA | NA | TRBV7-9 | TGTGCCAGCAGCTTAGTCAATGGGGGGGGGCGTCGGCATAGCCAAGAGACCCAGTACTTC | CASSLVNGGGRRHSQETQYF
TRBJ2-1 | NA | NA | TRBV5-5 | TGTGCCAGCAGCCTTTCCCCAGGGAACTTCTACAATGAGCAGTTCTTC | CASSLSPGNFYNEQFF
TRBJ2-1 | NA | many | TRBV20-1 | TGCAGTGCAAGGAGTCAGGGGAGAGTATACAATGAGCAGTTCTTC | CSARSQGRVYNEQFF
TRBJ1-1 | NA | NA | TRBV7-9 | TGTGCCAGCAGCTATGTGGGGGGGAGCACTGAAGCTTTCTTT | CASSYVGGSTEAFF
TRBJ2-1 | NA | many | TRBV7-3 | TGTGCCAGCAGCTTATCCCAGAGCAATGAGCAGTTCTTC | CASSLSQSNEQFF
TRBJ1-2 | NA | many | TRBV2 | TGTGCCAGCACCTTATCTGAGGGGATTCGCGGCTACACCTTC | CASTLSEGIRGYTF
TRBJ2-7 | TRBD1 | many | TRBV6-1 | TGTGCCAGCAGACCTGCCCGGGACAGCACCTACGAGCAGTACTTC | CASRPARDSTYEQYF
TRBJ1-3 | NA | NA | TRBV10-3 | TGTGCCATCAGAGAACTGTTGGGAGATGGAAACACCATATATTTT | CAIRELLGDGNTIYF
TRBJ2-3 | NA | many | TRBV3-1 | TGTGCCAGCAGCCAAACAGCAGATACGCAGTATTTT | CASSQTADTQYF
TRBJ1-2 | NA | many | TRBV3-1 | TGTGCCAGCAGCCATTCAGGGAGTAACTATGGCTACACCTTC | CASSHSGSNYGYTF
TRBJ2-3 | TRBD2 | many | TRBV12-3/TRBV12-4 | TGTGCCAGCAGTCTCACCGGAAAACTAGCGGGGGTCACAGATACGCAGTATTTT | CASSLTGKLAGVTDTQYF
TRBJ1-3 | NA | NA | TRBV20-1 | TGCAGTGCTAGACCTCACCAACTCACTACAGAATTTGGAAACACCATATATTTT | CSARPHQLTTEFGNTIYF
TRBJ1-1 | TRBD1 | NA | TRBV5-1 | TGCGCCAGCGAACGTGGGACAGGGACCACTGAAGCTTTCTTT | CASERGTGTTEAFF
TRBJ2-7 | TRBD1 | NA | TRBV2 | TGTGCCAGCAGTGGGACAGGGTCCGAGCAGTACTTC | CASSGTGSEQYF
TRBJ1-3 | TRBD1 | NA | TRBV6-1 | TGTGCCAGCAGTCCCCCGGGACAGGGGGCTCCTGGAAACACCATATATTTT | CASSPPGQGAPGNTIYF
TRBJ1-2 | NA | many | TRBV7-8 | TGTGCCAGCAGCAAGGGGACGGACTATGGCTACACCTTC | CASSKGTDYGYTF
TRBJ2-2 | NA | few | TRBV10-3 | TGTGCCATCAGGAGGGAAGAGGGAGCGAACACCGGGGAGCTGTTTTTT | CAIRREEGANTGELFF
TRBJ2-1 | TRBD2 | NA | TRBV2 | TGTGCCAGCAGTGACCAGCTAGCGGGAGTGAATGAGCAGTTCTTC | CASSDQLAGVNEQFF
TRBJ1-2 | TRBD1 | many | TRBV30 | TGTGCCTGGAGTCGGGACAGGGGGCGGACGGGCTACACCTTC | CAWSRDRGRTGYTF
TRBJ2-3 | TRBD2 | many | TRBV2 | TGTGCCAGCAGAAGAAGCGGGACGGGGGGGAATACGCAGTATTTT | CASRRSGTGGNTQYF
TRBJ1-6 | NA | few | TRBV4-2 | TGTGCCAGCAGCCAAGCGAATTTGCCCCTCCACTTT | CASSQANLPLHF
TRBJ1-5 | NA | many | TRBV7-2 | TGTGCCAGCAGCCCCACGTACGGGAGCGGCAATCAGCCCCAGCATTTT | CASSPTYGSGNQPQHF
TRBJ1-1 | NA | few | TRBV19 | TGTGCCAGTACCCTCACCGGCACTGAAGCTTTCTTT | CASTLTGTEAFF